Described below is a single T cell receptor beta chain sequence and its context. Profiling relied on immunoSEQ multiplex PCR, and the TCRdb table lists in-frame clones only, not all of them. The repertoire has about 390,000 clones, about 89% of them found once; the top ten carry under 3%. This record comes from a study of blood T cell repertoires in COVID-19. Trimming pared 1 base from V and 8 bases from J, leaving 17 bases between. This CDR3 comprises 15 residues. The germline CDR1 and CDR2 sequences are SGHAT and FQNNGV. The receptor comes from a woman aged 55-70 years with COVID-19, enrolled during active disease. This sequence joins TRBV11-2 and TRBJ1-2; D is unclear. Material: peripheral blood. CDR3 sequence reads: CASSLVRRADPGYTF. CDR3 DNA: TGTGCCAGCAGCTTAGTAAGGAGGGCAGATCCGGGCTACACCTTC.